Following are 9 T cell receptor beta chains from one sample sequenced in a study of cytomegalovirus exposure and HLA in healthy donors. Researchers ran the PCR with 60 Vbeta and 13 Jbeta primers. Here immunoSEQ multiplex PCR was the method, and the copy in TCRdb shows in-frame clones only, minus some. The sample has 150,000 to 200,000 clones, roughly 79% seen once; the top ten hold over 12%. The sample was PBMCs. The receptors shown here come from a man between 45 and 60 years old in good health and CMV-seropositive.

The V gene is TRBV9, the J gene TRBJ1-2; D is uncertain. The CDR3 length is 17 residues. Between the trimmed V and J ends, which lost 1 base and 3 bases, there was a span of 19 bases. The germline V gene has CDR1 SGDLS and CDR2 YYNGEE. CDR3 amino acids: CASSVRDLRFEDYGYTF. The CDR3 DNA reads as TGTGCCAGCAGCGTAAGAGACTTAAGGTTTGAAGACTATGGCTACACCTTC.

The sample holds a few counts of this clone. One end of the junction does not line up with germline, which may come from a read error. This chain links TRBV28 with TRBJ1-2; perhaps TRBD1 as D (5 bases). This CDR3 spans 11 amino acids. Germline-derived CDR1 and CDR2 are MDHEN and SYDVKM. Here the CDR3 reads CASSPQQVPLF. The CDR3 nucleotides read TGTGCCAGCAGTCCTCAACAGGTACCCCTCTTC.

The chain joins TRBV11-2 to TRBJ1-2; TRBD1 matches at 8 bases. The CDR3 consists of 15 residues. CDR1 and CDR2 (germline): SGHAT, FQNNGV. Losses at the gene ends were 4 bases for V and 0 bases for J; bases not matched to a gene: 4. CDR3 bases: TGTGCCAGCAGCTCTTACAGGGGGTCTAACTATGGCTACACCTTC. It codes for CASSSYRGSNYGYTF.

The chain has TRBV4-1 and TRBJ2-3; a weak D match, TRBD1 (6 bases). CDR1 and CDR2 from the germline V gene are MGHRA and YSYEKL. The CDR3 contains 15 residues. Deletions cut 0 bases from V and 5 bases from J, with 12 bases between. This CDR3 is CASSQDWGRKDTQYF. The CDR3 nucleotides are TGCGCCAGCAGCCAAGATTGGGGGCGAAAAGATACGCAGTATTTT.

V is TRBV7-6 and J is TRBJ2-2; D gene uncertain. The germline V gene has CDR1 SGHVS and CDR2 FNYEAQ. The CDR3 loop spans 17 amino acids. Trimming removed 1 base at V and 2 bases at J, with 14 bases between. This chain's CDR3 is CASSLESAPGNTGELFF. The DNA for the CDR3 is TGTGCCAGCAGCTTAGAGTCTGCCCCAGGAAACACCGGGGAGCTGTTTTTT. The variable domain in full, with the rest retrieved from reference TRBV7-6 and TRBJ2-2, is GAGVSQSPRYKVTKRGQDVALRCDPISGHVSLYWYRQALGQGPEFLTYFNYEAQQDKSGLPNDRFSAERPEGSISTLTIQRTEQRDSAMYRCASSLESAPGNTGELFFGEGSRLTVL.

The chain carries TRBV11-3 and TRBJ2-3; TRBD1 is a possible D gene (6 bases). Trimming stripped 3 bases from V and 0 bases from J, with 10 bases between. The CDR3 loop spans 15 amino acids. The V gene's germline CDR1 is SGHNT and CDR2 YENEEA. The CDR3 reads CASSFDRSSTDTQYF. CDR3 sequence (DNA): TGTGCCAGCAGCTTCGACAGGTCTAGCACAGATACGCAGTATTTT.

The chain joins TRBV29-1 to TRBJ2-2; tentative D call: TRBD1 (5 bases). CDR1 and CDR2 (germline): SQVTM, ANQGSEA. The CDR3 has 14 residues. V lost 3 bases, J lost 1 base, and 9 bases lay in between. The CDR3 spells CSVDSGLNTGELFF. CDR3 DNA: TGCAGCGTTGATTCAGGGTTGAACACCGGGGAGCTGTTTTTT.

This clone was detected only a few times. The genes are TRBV6-5 and TRBJ1-5, with D hard to call. V lost 7 bases, J lost 7 bases, and 17 bases lay in between. CDR3 length: 14 residues. Germline V gives CDR1 MNHEY, CDR2 SVGAGI. Written as DNA, the CDR3 is TGTGCCAGCAATAAAAGAGGGTCTCGCCAGCCCCAGCATTTT. Protein sequence: CASNKRGSRQPQHF.

The rearrangement links TRBV7-9 to TRBJ1-2; TRBD1 aligns across 9 bases. Trimming cost V 5 bases and J 2 bases; bases outside gene matches: 3. CDR3 size: 14 residues. Germline V lookup: CDR1 SEHNR, CDR2 FQNEAQ (reference sequence). The DNA for the CDR3 is TGTGCCAGCAGCCCCGGACAGGGGAACTATGGCTACACCTTC. Its protein is CASSPGQGNYGYTF.